One T cell receptor (beta chain) is described in this entry. V lost 1 base and J 6 bases, leaving 23 bases between the germline ends. The V gene's germline CDR1 is KGHDR and CDR2 SFDVKD. The CDR3 totals 18 residues. Using RNA transcripts as the source, TCR beta CDR3 regions were amplified. First-round RT-PCR targeting the TCR CDR3 was performed with the HTBI primer set. One entry per CDR3 protein results from TCRdb running MiXCR on the multiplex PCR reads. The sample contains 660,000 or so distinct CDR3 sequences, about 45% of which appear only once. The data were taken from a study of T cells in Graves' hyperthyroidism and ophthalmopathy.

The sequence derives from an adult man with Graves' disease, either hyperthyroidism or ophthalmopathy (not recorded which). The chain combines TRBV24-1 with TRBJ1-1; maybe TRBD1 (6 bases). The material sequenced was peripheral blood or thyroid tissue (not recorded which). CDR3 DNA: TGTGCCACCAGTGATTTAAGTGGGGGGCCCGTCTTAGGGGCTGAAGCTTTCTTT. Residues: CATSDLSGGPVLGAEAFF.